This is a list of T cell receptor beta chains from one sample in a study of T cells in localized non-small cell lung cancer. Repertoires were generated with immunoSEQ multiplex PCR, while TCRdb's copy carries only in-frame clones and drops some. In the table there are about 54,000 clones, over 75% of which are singletons. The sample consisted of peripheral blood, taken before any cancer treatment. The receptors were sampled from a female donor older than 55 with stage II squamous cell lung carcinoma. CDR3s include the opening cysteine and the closing phenylalanine or tryptophan. The D gene is left open where the match is weak. A clone size is listed for some rows: how often the clone was seen (once, few, many), or a class if it is expanded.

CDR3 DNA: TGTGCCAGCAGCACCAAGACTTACGGGGAGACCCAGTACTTC; CDR3 protein: CASSTKTYGETQYF; D gene: -; V gene: TRBV9; CDR3 length: 14; J gene: TRBJ2-5; clone size: -
CDR3 DNA: TGTGCCAGCAGCCAGCTACGGGCAGATACGCAGTATTTT; CDR3 protein: CASSQLRADTQYF; D gene: -; V gene: TRBV5-6; CDR3 length: 13; J gene: TRBJ2-3; clone size: -
CDR3 DNA: TGCGCCAGCAGCTCGAGGACTAGCGGCACAGATACGCAGTATTTT; CDR3 protein: CASSSRTSGTDTQYF; D gene: TRBD2; V gene: TRBV5-1; CDR3 length: 15; J gene: TRBJ2-3; clone size: -
CDR3 DNA: TGTGCCAGCAGCCAAGATACAGGGGTCGGGAACACTGAAGCTTTCTTT; CDR3 protein: CASSQDTGVGNTEAFF; D gene: TRBD1; V gene: TRBV14; CDR3 length: 16; J gene: TRBJ1-1; clone size: -
CDR3 DNA: TGCGCCAGCAGCTTGACCCCGAACACTGAAGCTTTCTTT; CDR3 protein: CASSLTPNTEAFF; D gene: -; V gene: TRBV5-1; CDR3 length: 13; J gene: TRBJ1-1; clone size: -
CDR3 DNA: TGTGCCAGTATTATACCGGGACTAGCGGGATGCCATGAGCAGTTCTTC; CDR3 protein: CASIIPGLAGCHEQFF; D gene: TRBD2; V gene: TRBV19; CDR3 length: 16; J gene: TRBJ2-1; clone size: -
CDR3 DNA: TGTGCCAGCAGCTTGGTCGGACAGACCTATGGCTACACCTTC; CDR3 protein: CASSLVGQTYGYTF; D gene: -; V gene: TRBV5-6; CDR3 length: 14; J gene: TRBJ1-2; clone size: -
CDR3 DNA: TGTGCCAGTAGTCCACGACAGGGGTCCTACGAGCAGTACTTC; CDR3 protein: CASSPRQGSYEQYF; D gene: TRBD1; V gene: TRBV19; CDR3 length: 14; J gene: TRBJ2-7; clone size: -
CDR3 DNA: TGCGCCAGCAGCTCAAACGGGGGGACTAATGAAAAACTGTTTTTT; CDR3 protein: CASSSNGGTNEKLFF; D gene: -; V gene: TRBV5-1; CDR3 length: 15; J gene: TRBJ1-4; clone size: -
CDR3 DNA: TGTGCCACCAGCAATCCAGCGGGAAACACTGAAGCTTTCTTT; CDR3 protein: CATSNPAGNTEAFF; D gene: -; V gene: TRBV15; CDR3 length: 14; J gene: TRBJ1-1; clone size: -
CDR3 DNA: TGTGCCAGCAGCGTAGCAACTAGCGGCCAGGAGTATTTT; CDR3 protein: CASSVATSGQEYF; D gene: TRBD2; V gene: TRBV9; CDR3 length: 13; J gene: TRBJ2-3; clone size: -
CDR3 DNA: TGTGCCAGCAGTTACAGGGCCCCTCAGCCCCAGCATTTT; CDR3 protein: CASSYRAPQPQHF; D gene: -; V gene: TRBV7-2; CDR3 length: 13; J gene: TRBJ1-5; clone size: -
CDR3 DNA: TGTGCCAGCACCCGGACAGGGGGCGGTACCGGGGAGCTGTTTTTT; CDR3 protein: CASTRTGGGTGELFF; D gene: TRBD1; V gene: TRBV6-1; CDR3 length: 15; J gene: TRBJ2-2; clone size: -
CDR3 DNA: TGCGCCAGCAGTGAGACACCTCACTATGGCTACACCTTC; CDR3 protein: CASSETPHYGYTF; D gene: -; V gene: TRBV10-1; CDR3 length: 13; J gene: TRBJ1-2; clone size: few